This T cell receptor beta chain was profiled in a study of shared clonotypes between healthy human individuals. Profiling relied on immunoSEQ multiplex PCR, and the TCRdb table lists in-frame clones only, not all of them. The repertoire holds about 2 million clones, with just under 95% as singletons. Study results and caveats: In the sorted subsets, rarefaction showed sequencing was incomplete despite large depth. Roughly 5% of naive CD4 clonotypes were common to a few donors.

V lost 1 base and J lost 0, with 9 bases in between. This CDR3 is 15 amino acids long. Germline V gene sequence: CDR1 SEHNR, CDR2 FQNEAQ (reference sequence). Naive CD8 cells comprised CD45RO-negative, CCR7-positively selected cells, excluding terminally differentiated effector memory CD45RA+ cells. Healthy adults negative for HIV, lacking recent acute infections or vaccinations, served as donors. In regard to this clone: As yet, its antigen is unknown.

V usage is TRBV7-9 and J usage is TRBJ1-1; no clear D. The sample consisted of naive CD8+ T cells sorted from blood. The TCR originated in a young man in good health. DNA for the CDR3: TGTGCCAGCAGCTTAGTGACCGCGATGAACACTGAAGCTTTCTTT. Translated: CASSLVTAMNTEAFF.